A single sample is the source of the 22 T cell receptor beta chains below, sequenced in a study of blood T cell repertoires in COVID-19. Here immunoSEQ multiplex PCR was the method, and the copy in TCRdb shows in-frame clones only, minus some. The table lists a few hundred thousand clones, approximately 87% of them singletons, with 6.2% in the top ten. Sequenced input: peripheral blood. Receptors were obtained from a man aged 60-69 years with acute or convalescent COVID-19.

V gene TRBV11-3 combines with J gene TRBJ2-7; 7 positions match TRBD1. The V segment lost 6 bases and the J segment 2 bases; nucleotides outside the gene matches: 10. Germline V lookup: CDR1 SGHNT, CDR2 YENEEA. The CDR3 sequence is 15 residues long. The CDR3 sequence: CASSRRQGPTYEQYF. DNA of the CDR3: TGTGCCAGCAGTCGACGACAGGGCCCTACCTACGAGCAGTACTTC. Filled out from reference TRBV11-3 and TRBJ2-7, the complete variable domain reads EAGVVQSPRYKIIEKKQPVAFWCNPISGHNTLYWYLQNLGQGPELLIRYENEEAVDDSQLPKDRFSAERLKGVDSTLKIQPAELGDSAVYLCASSRRQGPTYEQYFGPGTRLTVT.

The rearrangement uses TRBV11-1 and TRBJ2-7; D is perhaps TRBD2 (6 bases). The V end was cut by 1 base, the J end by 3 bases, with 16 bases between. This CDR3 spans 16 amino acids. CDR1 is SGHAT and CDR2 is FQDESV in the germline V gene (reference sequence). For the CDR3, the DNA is TGTGCCAGCAGCTTAGATGGGGGGAAGATGTACTACGAGCAGTACTTC. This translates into CASSLDGGKMYYEQYF. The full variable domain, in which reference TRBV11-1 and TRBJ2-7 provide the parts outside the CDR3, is EAEVAQSPRYKITEKSQAVAFWCDPISGHATLYWYRQILGQGPELLVQFQDESVVDDSQLPKDRFSAERLKGVDSTLKIQPAELGDSAMYLCASSLDGGKMYYEQYFGPGTRLTVT.

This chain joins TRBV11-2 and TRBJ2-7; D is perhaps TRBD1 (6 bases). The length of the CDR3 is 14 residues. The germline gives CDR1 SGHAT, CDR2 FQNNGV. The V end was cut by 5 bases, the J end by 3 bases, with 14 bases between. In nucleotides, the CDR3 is TGTGCCAGCAGCCGCGAACAGGGCTACTACGAGCAGTACTTC. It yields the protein CASSREQGYYEQYF.

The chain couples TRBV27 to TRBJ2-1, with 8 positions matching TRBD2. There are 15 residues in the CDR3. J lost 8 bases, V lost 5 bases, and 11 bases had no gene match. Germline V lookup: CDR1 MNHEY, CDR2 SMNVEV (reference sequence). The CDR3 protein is CASSVPGLVSHEQFF. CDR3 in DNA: TGTGCCAGCAGTGTGCCGGGACTAGTTAGCCATGAGCAGTTCTTC.

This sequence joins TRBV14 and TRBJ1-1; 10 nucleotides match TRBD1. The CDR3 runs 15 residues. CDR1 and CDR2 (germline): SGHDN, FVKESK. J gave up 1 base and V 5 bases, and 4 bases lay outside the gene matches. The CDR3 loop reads CASSKGQGRNTEAFF. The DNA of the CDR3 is TGTGCCAGCAGCAAGGGACAGGGGAGGAACACTGAAGCTTTCTTT.

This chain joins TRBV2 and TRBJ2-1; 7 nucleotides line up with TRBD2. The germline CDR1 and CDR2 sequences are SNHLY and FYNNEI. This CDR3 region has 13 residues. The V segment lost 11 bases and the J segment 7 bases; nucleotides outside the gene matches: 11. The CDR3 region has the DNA TGTGCCGGGCGGGCGGGAGTAATGAATGAGCAGTTCTTC. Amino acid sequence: CAGRAGVMNEQFF.

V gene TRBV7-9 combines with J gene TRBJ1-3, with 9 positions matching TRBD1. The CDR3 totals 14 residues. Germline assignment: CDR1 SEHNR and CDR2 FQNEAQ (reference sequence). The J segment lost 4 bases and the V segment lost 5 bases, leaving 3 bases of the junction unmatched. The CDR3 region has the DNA TGTGCCAGCAGCCGGGACAGGGCAGGAAACACCATATATTTT. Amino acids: CASSRDRAGNTIYF.

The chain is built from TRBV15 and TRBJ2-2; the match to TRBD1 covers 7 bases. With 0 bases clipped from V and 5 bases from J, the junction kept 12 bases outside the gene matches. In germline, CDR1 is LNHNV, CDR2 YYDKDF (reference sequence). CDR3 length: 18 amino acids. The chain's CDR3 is CATSRDLTEGARTGELFF. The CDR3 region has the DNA TGTGCCACCAGCAGAGATCTGACCGAGGGGGCAAGGACCGGGGAGCTGTTTTTT.

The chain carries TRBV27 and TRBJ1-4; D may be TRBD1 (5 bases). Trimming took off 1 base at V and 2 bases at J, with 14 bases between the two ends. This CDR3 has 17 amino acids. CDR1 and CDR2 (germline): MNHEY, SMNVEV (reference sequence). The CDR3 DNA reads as TGTGCCAGCAGTTTATATACCCCCGGGGGGACTAATGAAAAACTGTTTTTT. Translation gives CASSLYTPGGTNEKLFF.

The CDR3 is CAWSPIAGVVYEQYF. In DNA, the CDR3 is TGTGCCTGGAGCCCGATAGCGGGAGTCGTCTACGAGCAGTACTTC. This chain joins TRBV30 and TRBJ2-7; TRBD2 matches 9 bases. Germline loops: CDR1 GTSNPN, CDR2 SVGIG (reference sequence). Germline trimming cut 3 bases from V and 3 bases from J; bases unmatched to any gene: 9. CDR3 length equals 15 residues.

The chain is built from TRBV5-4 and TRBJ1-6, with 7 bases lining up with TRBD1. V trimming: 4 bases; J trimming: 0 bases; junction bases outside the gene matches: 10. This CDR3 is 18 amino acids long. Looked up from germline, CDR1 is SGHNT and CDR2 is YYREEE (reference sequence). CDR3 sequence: CASSQRQGTSSYNSPLHF. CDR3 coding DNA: TGTGCCAGCAGCCAGCGACAGGGAACAAGCTCCTATAATTCACCCCTCCACTTT.

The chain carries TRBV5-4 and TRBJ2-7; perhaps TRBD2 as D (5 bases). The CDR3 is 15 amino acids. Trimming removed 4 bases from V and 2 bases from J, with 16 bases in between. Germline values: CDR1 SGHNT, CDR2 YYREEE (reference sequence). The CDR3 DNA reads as TGTGCCAGCAGCAAGGAAGGGAGACTTACCTACGAGCAGTACTTC. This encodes CASSKEGRLTYEQYF.

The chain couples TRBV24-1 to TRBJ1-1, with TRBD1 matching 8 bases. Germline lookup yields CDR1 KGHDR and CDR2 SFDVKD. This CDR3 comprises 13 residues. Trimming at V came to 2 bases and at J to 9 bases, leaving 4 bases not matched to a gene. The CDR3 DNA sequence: TGTGCCACCAGTGATTCCGGGACAGGTCAAGCTTTCTTT. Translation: CATSDSGTGQAFF.

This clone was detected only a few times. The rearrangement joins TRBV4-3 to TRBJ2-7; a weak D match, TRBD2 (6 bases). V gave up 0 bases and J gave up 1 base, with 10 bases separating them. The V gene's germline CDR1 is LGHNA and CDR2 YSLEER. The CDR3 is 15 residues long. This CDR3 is CASSQDRRESYEQYF. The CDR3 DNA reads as TGCGCCAGCAGCCAAGATCGTCGGGAGTCCTACGAGCAGTACTTC.

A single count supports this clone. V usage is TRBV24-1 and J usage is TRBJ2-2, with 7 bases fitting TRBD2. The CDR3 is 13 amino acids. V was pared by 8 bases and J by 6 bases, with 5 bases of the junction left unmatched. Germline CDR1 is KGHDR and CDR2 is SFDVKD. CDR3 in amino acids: CATNGGSAGELFF. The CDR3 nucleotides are TGTGCCACCAACGGGGGGAGTGCCGGGGAGCTGTTTTTT.

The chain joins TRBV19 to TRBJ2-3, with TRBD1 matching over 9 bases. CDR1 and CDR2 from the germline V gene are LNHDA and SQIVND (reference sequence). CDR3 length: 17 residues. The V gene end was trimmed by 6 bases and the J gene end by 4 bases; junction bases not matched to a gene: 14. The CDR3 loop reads CASRSIAGTGRADTQYF. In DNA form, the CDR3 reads TGTGCCAGTAGAAGTATAGCCGGGACAGGGAGGGCAGATACGCAGTATTTT.

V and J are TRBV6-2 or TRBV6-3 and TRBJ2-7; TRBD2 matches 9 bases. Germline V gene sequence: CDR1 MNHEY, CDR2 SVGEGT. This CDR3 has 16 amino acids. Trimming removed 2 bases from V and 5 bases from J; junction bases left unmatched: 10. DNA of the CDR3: TGTGCCAGCAGTTACGTTACTCTAGCGGGAATCGACGAGCAGTACTTC. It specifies CASSYVTLAGIDEQYF.

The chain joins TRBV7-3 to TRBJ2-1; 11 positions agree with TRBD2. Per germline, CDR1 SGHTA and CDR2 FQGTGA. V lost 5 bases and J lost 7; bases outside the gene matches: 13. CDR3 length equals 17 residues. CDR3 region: CASSLTLAGGPQNEQFF. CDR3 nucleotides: TGTGCCAGCAGCCTCACTCTAGCGGGAGGCCCTCAAAATGAGCAGTTCTTC.

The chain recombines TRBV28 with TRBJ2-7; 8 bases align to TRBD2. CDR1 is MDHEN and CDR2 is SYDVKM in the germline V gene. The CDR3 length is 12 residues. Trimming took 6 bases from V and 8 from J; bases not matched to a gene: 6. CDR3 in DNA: TGTGCCAGCAGCCCCCGACTAGCGCAGCAGTACTTC. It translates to CASSPRLAQQYF. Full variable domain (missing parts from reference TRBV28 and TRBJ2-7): DVKVTQSSRYLVKRTGEKVFLECVQDMDHENMFWYRQDPGLGLRLIYFSYDVKMKEKGDIPEGYSVSREKKERFSLILESASTNQTSMYLCASSPRLAQQYFGPGTRLTVT.

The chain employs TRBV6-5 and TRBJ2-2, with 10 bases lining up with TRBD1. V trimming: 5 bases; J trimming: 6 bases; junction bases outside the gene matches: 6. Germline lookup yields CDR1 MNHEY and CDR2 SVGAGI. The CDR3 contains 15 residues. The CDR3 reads CASSQWTGGAGELFF. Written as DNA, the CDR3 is TGTGCCAGCAGTCAGTGGACAGGGGGGGCCGGGGAGCTGTTTTTT.

The CDR3 reads CASSLVPDRGRETQYF. As DNA, the CDR3 is TGTGCCAGCAGCTTAGTGCCGGACAGGGGGCGGGAGACCCAGTACTTC. The genes are TRBV7-9 and TRBJ2-5; TRBD1 aligns across 11 bases. Trimming cost V 1 base and J 5 bases; bases outside gene matches: 6. Per germline, CDR1 SEHNR and CDR2 FQNEAQ (reference sequence). The CDR3 has 16 residues. The complete variable domain, with remaining parts taken from reference TRBV7-9 and TRBJ2-5, reads DTGVSQNPRHKITKRGQNVTFRCDPISEHNRLYWYRQTLGQGPEFLTYFQNEAQLEKSRLLSDRFSAERPKGSFSTLEIQRTEQGDSAMYLCASSLVPDRGRETQYFGPGTRLLVL.

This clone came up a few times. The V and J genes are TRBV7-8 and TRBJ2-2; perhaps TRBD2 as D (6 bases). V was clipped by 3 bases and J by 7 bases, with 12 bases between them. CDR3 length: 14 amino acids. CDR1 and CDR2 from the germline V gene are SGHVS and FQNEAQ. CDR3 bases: TGTGCCAGCAGCTTCCTCACGGGGGTCGGGGAGCTGTTTTTT. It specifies CASSFLTGVGELFF. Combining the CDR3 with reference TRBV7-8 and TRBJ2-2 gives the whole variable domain GAGVSQSPRYKVAKRGQDVALRCDPISGHVSLFWYQQALGQGPEFLTYFQNEAQLDKSGLPSDRFFAERPEGSVSTLKIQRTQQEDSAVYLCASSFLTGVGELFFGEGSRLTVL.